This TCR beta chain emerged from a study of human T cells and chemical hapten exposure. Overall study findings and caveats: DPC sensitization did not alter TCRs above 1 in 1000 frequency.

Within the library, unique molecular identifiers were attached to each individual cDNA molecule. TCRdb itself ran the RACE reads through MiXCR, one entry per CDR3 protein. Among over 55,000 distinct CDR3 sequences, roughly 10% were seen once, and the ten largest hold 8% to 10%. This clonotype was picked up a small number of times. Its target is not known. The V gene lost 7 bases and the J gene lost 6 bases, with 12 bases spanning the gap. The CDR3 contains 13 residues. Germline-derived CDR1 and CDR2 are MDHEN and SYDVKM. Time point specified: pre-sensitization, week 0. Treatment described: therapeutic diphenylcyclopropenone sensitization with weekly scalp DPC. Suited to DPC and affected by alopecia, the donors ranged from 18 to 70 years old. The starting material, unfractionated whole blood, was used for total RNA extraction.

This TCR was sampled from a man aged 40-50 years with alopecia areata. Some clones in this sample may be carry-over from other donors' samples. V usage is TRBV28 and J usage is TRBJ1-4; no reliable D call. The sample was whole blood, taken in connection with sensitization to the hapten diphenylcyclopropenone (DPC). In nucleotides, the CDR3 is TGTGCCAGCAACGACGGAAGCTATGAAAAACTGTTTTTT. Protein: CASNDGSYEKLFF.